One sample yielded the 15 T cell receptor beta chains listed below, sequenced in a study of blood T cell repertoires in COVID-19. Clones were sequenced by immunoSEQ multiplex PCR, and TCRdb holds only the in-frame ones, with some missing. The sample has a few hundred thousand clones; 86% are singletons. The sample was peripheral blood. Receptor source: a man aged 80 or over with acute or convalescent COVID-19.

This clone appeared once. The CDR3 sequence: CASSAEGGGRKGAKNIQYF. DNA of the CDR3: TGTGCCAGCAGTGCAGAGGGCGGGGGGAGGAAAGGAGCCAAAAACATTCAGTACTTC. The chain recombines TRBV28 with TRBJ2-4, with TRBD2 matching 8 bases. The germline CDR1 and CDR2 sequences are MDHEN and SYDVKM. This CDR3 region has 19 residues. The V segment lost 5 bases and the J segment 0 bases; nucleotides outside the gene matches: 15.

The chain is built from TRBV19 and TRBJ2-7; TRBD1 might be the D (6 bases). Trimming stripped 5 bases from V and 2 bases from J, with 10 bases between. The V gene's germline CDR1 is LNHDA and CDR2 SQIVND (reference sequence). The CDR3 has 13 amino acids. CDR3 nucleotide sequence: TGTGCCAGTAGTCCAGGGGCGACCTACGAGCAGTACTTC. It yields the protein CASSPGATYEQYF.

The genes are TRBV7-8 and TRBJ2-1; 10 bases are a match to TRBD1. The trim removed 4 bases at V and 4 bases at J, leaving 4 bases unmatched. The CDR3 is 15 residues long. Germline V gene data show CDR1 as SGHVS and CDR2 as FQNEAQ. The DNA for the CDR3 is TGTGCCAGCAGCTCCGGGACAGGGGAATACAATGAGCAGTTCTTC. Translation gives CASSSGTGEYNEQFF. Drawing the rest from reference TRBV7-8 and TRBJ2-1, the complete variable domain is GAGVSQSPRYKVAKRGQDVALRCDPISGHVSLFWYQQALGQGPEFLTYFQNEAQLDKSGLPSDRFFAERPEGSVSTLKIQRTQQEDSAVYLCASSSGTGEYNEQFFGPGTRLTVL.

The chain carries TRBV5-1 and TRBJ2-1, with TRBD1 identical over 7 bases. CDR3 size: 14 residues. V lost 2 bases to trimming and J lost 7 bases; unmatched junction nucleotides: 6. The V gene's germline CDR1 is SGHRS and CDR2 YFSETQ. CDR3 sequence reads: CASSLSGTANEQFF. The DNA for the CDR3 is TGCGCCAGCAGCTTATCCGGGACAGCAAATGAGCAGTTCTTC.

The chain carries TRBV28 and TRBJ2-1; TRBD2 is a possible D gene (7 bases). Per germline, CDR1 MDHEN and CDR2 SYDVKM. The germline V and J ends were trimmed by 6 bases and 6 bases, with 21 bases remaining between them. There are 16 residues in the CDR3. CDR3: CASSRQAGVGVNEQFF. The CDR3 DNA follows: TGTGCCAGCAGCCGACAGGCGGGGGTGGGGGTCAATGAGCAGTTCTTC.

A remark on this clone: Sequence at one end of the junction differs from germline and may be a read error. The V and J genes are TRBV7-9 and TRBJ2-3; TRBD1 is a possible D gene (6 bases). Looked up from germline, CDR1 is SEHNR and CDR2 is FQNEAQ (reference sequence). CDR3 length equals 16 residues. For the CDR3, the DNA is TGTGCCAGCAACTTATTAAGACAGGCGAACACAGATACGCAGTATTTT. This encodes CASNLLRQANTDTQYF.

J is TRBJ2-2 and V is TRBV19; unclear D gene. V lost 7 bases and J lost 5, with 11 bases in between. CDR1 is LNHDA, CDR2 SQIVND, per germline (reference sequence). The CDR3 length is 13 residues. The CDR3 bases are TGTGCCAGTAATTATGGAGTTACCGGGGAGCTGTTTTTT. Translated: CASNYGVTGELFF.

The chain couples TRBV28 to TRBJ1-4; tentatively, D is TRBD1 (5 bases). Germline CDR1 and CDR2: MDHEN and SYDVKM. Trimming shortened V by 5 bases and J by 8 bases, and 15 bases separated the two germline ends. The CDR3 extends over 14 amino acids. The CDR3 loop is CASSVPRVPEKLFF. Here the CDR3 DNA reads TGTGCCAGCAGTGTGCCCAGGGTACCGGAAAAACTGTTTTTT.

The CDR3 region is CASSIDGPGNTIYF. CDR3 nucleotides: TGTGCCAGTAGTATAGACGGTCCGGGAAACACCATATATTTT. The rearrangement links TRBV19 to TRBJ1-3, with D uncertain. Germline loops: CDR1 LNHDA, CDR2 SQIVND (reference sequence). The V end lost 0 bases, the J end lost 4 bases, and 7 bases lay between the germline ends. This CDR3 has 14 amino acids.

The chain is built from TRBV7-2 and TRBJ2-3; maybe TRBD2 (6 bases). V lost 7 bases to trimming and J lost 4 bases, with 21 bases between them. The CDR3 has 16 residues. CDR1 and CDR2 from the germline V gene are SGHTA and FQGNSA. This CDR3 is CASTPRWGVSADTQYF. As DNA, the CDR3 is TGTGCCAGCACCCCCAGGTGGGGGGTGAGCGCAGATACGCAGTATTTT. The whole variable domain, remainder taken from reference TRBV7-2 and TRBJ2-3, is GAGVSQSPSNKVTEKGKDVELRCDPISGHTALYWYRQSLGQGLEFLIYFQGNSAPDKSGLPSDRFSAERTGGSVSTLTIQRTQQEDSAVYLCASTPRWGVSADTQYFGPGTRLTVL.

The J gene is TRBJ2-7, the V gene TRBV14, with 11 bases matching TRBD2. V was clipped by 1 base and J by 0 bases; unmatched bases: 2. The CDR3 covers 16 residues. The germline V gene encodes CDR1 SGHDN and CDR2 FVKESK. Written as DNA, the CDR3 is TGTGCCAGCAGCCAAGGACTAGCGGGGCTCTCCTACGAGCAGTACTTC. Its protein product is CASSQGLAGLSYEQYF.

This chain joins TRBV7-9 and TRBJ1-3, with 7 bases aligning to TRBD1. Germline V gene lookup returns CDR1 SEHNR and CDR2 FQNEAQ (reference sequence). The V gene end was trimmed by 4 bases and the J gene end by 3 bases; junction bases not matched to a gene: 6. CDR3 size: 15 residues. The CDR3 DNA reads TGTGCCAGCAGCTCCCCGGGGACAGTTGGAAACACCATATATTTT. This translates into CASSSPGTVGNTIYF.

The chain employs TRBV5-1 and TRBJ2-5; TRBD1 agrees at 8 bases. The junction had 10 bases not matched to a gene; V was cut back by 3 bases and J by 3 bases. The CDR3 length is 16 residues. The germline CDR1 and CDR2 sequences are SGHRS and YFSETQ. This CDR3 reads CASSSITGGTKETQYF. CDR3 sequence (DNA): TGCGCCAGCAGCTCTATTACAGGGGGTACAAAAGAGACCCAGTACTTC.

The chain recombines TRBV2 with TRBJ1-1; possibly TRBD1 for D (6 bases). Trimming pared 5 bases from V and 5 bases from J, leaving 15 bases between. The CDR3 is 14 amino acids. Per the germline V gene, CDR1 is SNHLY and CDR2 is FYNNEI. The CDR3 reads CASSSMGAQTEAFF. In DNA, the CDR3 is TGTGCCAGCAGTTCCATGGGGGCGCAGACTGAAGCTTTCTTT.

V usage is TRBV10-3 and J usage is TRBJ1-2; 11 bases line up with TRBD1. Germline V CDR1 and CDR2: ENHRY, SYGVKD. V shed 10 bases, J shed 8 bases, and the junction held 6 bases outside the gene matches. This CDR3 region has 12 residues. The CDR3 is CATGGQGDGYTF. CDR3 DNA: TGTGCCACCGGGGGACAGGGGGACGGCTACACCTTC.